These 17 T cell receptor beta chains were all obtained from the same sample, sequenced in a study of T-cell memory formation after mild COVID-19. TCRdb used MiXCR to reprocess the 5' RACE reads, holding one entry per CDR3 protein. The sample comprises some 440,000 distinct CDR3 sequences, nearly 25% of which are singletons, and around 12% rests with the top ten. Sequencing was performed on PBMCs or a T cell subset sorted from them (not recorded which). The receptor source for this set is an adult woman who had mild COVID-19 (a few samples of this study predate the infection). Cell type and time point are not known.

The chain has TRBV6-5 and TRBJ2-5; no clear D gene. CDR1 is MNHEY and CDR2 is SVGAGI in the germline V gene. V was shortened by 6 bases and J by 4 bases, with 12 bases between the two germline ends. CDR3 length: 13 residues. For the CDR3, the DNA is TGTGCCAGCAGCGGTTCAGAGGCAGAGACCCAGTACTTC. This encodes CASSGSEAETQYF.

The rearrangement links TRBV27 to TRBJ2-4; D possibly corresponds to TRBD1 (6 bases). This CDR3 has 16 amino acids. Between the trimmed V and J ends, which lost 5 bases and 0 bases, there was a span of 14 bases. Germline V gene sequence: CDR1 MNHEY, CDR2 SMNVEV (reference sequence). The CDR3: CASSLDSLLAKNIQYF. The DNA for the CDR3 is TGTGCCAGCAGTCTGGACAGCTTACTAGCCAAAAACATTCAGTACTTC.

In its sample, this clonotype was seen a few times. This chain joins TRBV6-2 or TRBV6-3 and TRBJ2-7; no clear D. Per the germline V gene, CDR1 is MNHEY and CDR2 is SVGEGT. CDR3 length: 14 amino acids. V gave up 8 bases and J gave up 5 bases, with 19 bases separating them. CDR3 DNA: TGTGCCAGCCTCGATGGGAATGCTGTCCACGAGCAGTACTTC. Residues: CASLDGNAVHEQYF.

This chain joins TRBV24-1 and TRBJ2-1; D is unresolved. From germline, CDR1 is KGHDR and CDR2 SFDVKD. Trimming removed 4 bases from V and 10 bases from J, with 19 bases in between. This CDR3 region has 15 residues. This chain's CDR3 is CATSDPRLRLEEQFF. The CDR3 DNA follows: TGTGCCACCAGTGACCCCAGACTCCGGCTTGAGGAGCAGTTCTTC.

The chain couples TRBV29-1 to TRBJ1-3, with D unresolved. CDR1 SQVTM and CDR2 ANQGSEA come from the germline V gene. CDR3 length equals 12 residues. Between the trimmed V and J ends, which lost 2 bases and 6 bases, there was a span of 8 bases. CDR3 DNA sequence: TGCAGCGTTGAACGCAGAGAAAACACCATATATTTT. It yields the protein CSVERRENTIYF. Using reference TRBV29-1 and TRBJ1-3 for the parts outside the CDR3, the full variable domain is SAVISQKPSRDICQRGTSLTIQCQVDSQVTMMFWYRQQPGQSLTLIATANQGSEATYESGFVIDKFPISRPNLTFSTLTVSNMSPEDSSIYLCSVERRENTIYFGEGSWLTVV.

This chain links TRBV5-4 with TRBJ1-4; D might be TRBD1 (5 bases). CDR1 is SGHNT and CDR2 is YYREEE in the germline V gene (reference sequence). V lost 4 bases and J 11 bases, leaving 15 bases between the germline ends. This CDR3 comprises 13 residues. DNA for the CDR3: TGTGCCAGCAGCGCCGATGAGGGGAGGAAACTGTTTTTT. Translating gives CASSADEGRKLFF.

This clonotype turned up a few times. This rearrangement joins TRBV5-1 to TRBJ1-1, with D possibly being TRBD1 (5 bases). Trimming pared 3 bases from V and 3 bases from J, leaving 18 bases between. From germline, CDR1 is SGHRS and CDR2 YFSETQ. The CDR3 is 16 residues long. The DNA for the CDR3 is TGCGCCAGCAGCTCCCGGGACCGCCCTAGTCACACTGAAGCTTTCTTT. This sequence encodes CASSSRDRPSHTEAFF.

This chain links TRBV27 with TRBJ2-1; 9 bases agree with TRBD1. CDR1 is MNHEY and CDR2 is SMNVEV in the germline V gene (reference sequence). The CDR3 totals 16 residues. The J segment lost 8 bases and the V segment lost 5 bases, leaving 13 bases of the junction unmatched. In DNA, the CDR3 is TGTGCCAGCAGTCCGGGGACAGGGATCATGCTTTATGAGCAGTTCTTC. Protein: CASSPGTGIMLYEQFF.

This clonotype was seen a few times. V is TRBV4-1 and J is TRBJ1-1; D uncertain. The V gene lost 0 bases and the J gene lost 2 bases, with 13 bases spanning the gap. This CDR3 spans 16 amino acids. Germline CDR1 reads MGHRA; CDR2 reads YSYEKL. Here the CDR3 reads CASSQETPGYNTEAFF. DNA for the CDR3: TGCGCCAGCAGCCAAGAGACGCCGGGATATAACACTGAAGCTTTCTTT.

The chain links TRBV20-1 to TRBJ2-1; TRBD1 matches at 12 bases. CDR1 DFQATT and CDR2 SNEGSKA come from the germline V gene (reference sequence). V dropped 1 base and J dropped 8; count of bases not matched to a gene: 9. CDR3 size: 16 residues. CDR3 residues: CSARARKGTGGHEQFF. The CDR3 DNA sequence: TGCAGTGCTAGAGCCAGGAAGGGGACAGGGGGCCATGAGCAGTTCTTC.

The chain links TRBV6-5 to TRBJ1-1; D possibly corresponds to TRBD1 (6 bases). The CDR3 runs 13 residues. Per the germline V gene, CDR1 is MNHEY and CDR2 is SVGAGI. V was cut by 7 bases and J by 7 bases, with 16 bases left in between. The CDR3 loop reads CASIGGGKVEAFF. The DNA of the CDR3 is TGTGCCAGCATAGGGGGGGGGAAGGTTGAAGCTTTCTTT.

The V call is TRBV6-5, the J call TRBJ2-1; 7 positions match TRBD1. The germline V gene has CDR1 MNHEY and CDR2 SVGAGI. The V segment lost 7 bases and the J segment 2 bases; nucleotides outside the gene matches: 8. CDR3 length: 15 residues. DNA of the CDR3: TGTGCCAGCAAAAAAACAGGGGAAACCTACAATGAGCAGTTCTTC. Protein sequence: CASKKTGETYNEQFF.

This clonotype was counted a few times. This chain uses TRBV10-3 with TRBJ2-3; 8 bases line up with TRBD2. After removal of 5 bases from V and 3 bases from J, the junction contained 10 bases not matched to a gene. The CDR3 consists of 16 residues. Per germline, CDR1 ENHRY and CDR2 SYGVKD. The CDR3 DNA reads as TGTGCCATCAGTATCCTGGGGCGGGAGGCGACAGATACGCAGTATTTT. Encoded protein: CAISILGREATDTQYF.

V usage is TRBV5-1 and J usage is TRBJ2-3; unclear D gene. Per the germline V gene, CDR1 is SGHRS and CDR2 is YFSETQ. The ends were cut back, 7 bases at V and 6 bases at J, with 12 bases in the middle. This CDR3 spans 12 amino acids. CDR3 amino acids: CASGVTRDTQYF. CDR3 sequence (DNA): TGCGCCAGCGGGGTTACCAGGGATACGCAGTATTTT.

This chain links TRBV4-1 with TRBJ1-6; D is perhaps TRBD1 (5 bases). V was cut by 0 bases and J by 8 bases, with 11 bases left in between. CDR3 length equals 15 residues. Germline CDR1 reads MGHRA; CDR2 reads YSYEKL. The CDR3 bases are TGCGCCAGCAGCCAAGATGGAGGGGAATATTCACCCCTCCACTTT. Its translation: CASSQDGGEYSPLHF.

This clonotype was detected a few times. The gene calls are TRBV7-2 and TRBJ2-1; possibly TRBD2 for D (6 bases). This CDR3 has 17 amino acids. Germline values: CDR1 SGHTA, CDR2 FQGNSA. Between the trimmed V and J ends, which lost 2 bases and 1 base, there was a span of 15 bases. The CDR3 here is CASSLIWARGSYNEQFF. CDR3 DNA: TGTGCCAGCAGCTTAATCTGGGCCCGGGGGTCCTACAATGAGCAGTTCTTC.

This clonotype was found once. The chain is built from TRBV11-3 and TRBJ2-3; D not resolved. From germline, CDR1 is SGHNT and CDR2 YENEEA. V was trimmed by 6 bases and J by 3 bases, leaving 13 bases between them. The CDR3 totals 14 residues. DNA for the CDR3: TGTGCCAGCAGGGGAACGTTCGGTACAGATACGCAGTATTTT. Its protein is CASRGTFGTDTQYF.